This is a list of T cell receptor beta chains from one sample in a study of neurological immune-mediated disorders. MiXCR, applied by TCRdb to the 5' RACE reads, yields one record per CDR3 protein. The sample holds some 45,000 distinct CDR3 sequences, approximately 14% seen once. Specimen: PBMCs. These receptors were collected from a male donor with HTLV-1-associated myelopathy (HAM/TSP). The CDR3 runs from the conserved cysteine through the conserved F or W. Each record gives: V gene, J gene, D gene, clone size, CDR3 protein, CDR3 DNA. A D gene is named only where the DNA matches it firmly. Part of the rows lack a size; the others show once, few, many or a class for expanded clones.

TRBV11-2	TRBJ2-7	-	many	CASSHTLGASSYEQYF	TGTGCCAGCAGCCATACCCTAGGAGCCAGTTCATACGAGCAGTACTTC
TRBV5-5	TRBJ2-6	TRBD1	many	CASSLTGGGGANVLTF	TGTGCCAGCAGCTTGACAGGGGGCGGTGGGGCCAACGTCCTGACTTTC
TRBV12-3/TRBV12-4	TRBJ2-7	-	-	CASSLEGGTLIYEQYF	TGTGCCAGCAGTTTAGAAGGAGGGACACTGATTTACGAGCAGTACTTC
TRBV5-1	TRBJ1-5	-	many	CASSLGDEQPQHF	TGCGCCAGCAGCTTGGGTGACGAACAGCCCCAGCATTTT
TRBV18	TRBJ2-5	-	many	CASSPPGVRETQYF	TGTGCCAGCTCACCACCTGGGGTGAGGGAGACCCAGTACTTC
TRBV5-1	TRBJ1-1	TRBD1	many	CASSLTGGTVMNTEAFF	TGCGCCAGCAGCTTGACAGGGGGGACAGTAATGAACACTGAAGCTTTCTTT
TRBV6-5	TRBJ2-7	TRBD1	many	CASSQDRGPYEQYF	TGTGCCAGCAGTCAAGACAGGGGGCCCTACGAGCAGTACTTC
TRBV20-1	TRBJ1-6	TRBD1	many	CSARRPRTGASDSPLHF	TGCAGTGCTAGAAGACCTCGGACAGGGGCGTCGGATTCACCCCTCCACTTT
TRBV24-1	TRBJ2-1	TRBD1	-	CATSEGQGTNEQFF	TGTGCCACCAGTGAAGGACAGGGGACCAATGAACAGTTCTTC
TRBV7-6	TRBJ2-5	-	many	CASSLALQAGVQETQYF	TGTGCCAGCAGCTTAGCGTTGCAGGCAGGGGTACAAGAGACCCAGTACTTC
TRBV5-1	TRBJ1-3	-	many	CASSPGDGSGNTIYF	TGCGCCAGCAGCCCCGGGGACGGCTCTGGAAACACCATATATTTT
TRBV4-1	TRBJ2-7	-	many	CASSHGPFTRGAITYEQYF	TGCGCCAGCAGCCACGGACCGTTCACCCGGGGGGCGATTACCTACGAGCAGTACTTC
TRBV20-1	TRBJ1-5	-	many	CSARDLTGVQPQHF	TGCAGTGCTAGAGATTTAACGGGGGTTCAGCCCCAGCATTTT
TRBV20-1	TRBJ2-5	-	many	CSARDVGLETQYF	TGCAGTGCTAGAGATGTTGGGCTGGAGACCCAGTACTTC
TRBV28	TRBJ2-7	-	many	CASSLRSGARYEQYF	TGTGCCAGCAGCCTAAGATCGGGGGCGCGATACGAGCAGTACTTC
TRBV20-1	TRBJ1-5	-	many	CSASTGPNQPQHF	TGCAGTGCTAGCACAGGGCCGAATCAGCCCCAGCATTTT
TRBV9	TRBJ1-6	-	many	CASSVRGGMDWNSPLHF	TGTGCCAGCAGCGTACGTGGAGGGATGGACTGGAATTCACCCCTCCACTTT
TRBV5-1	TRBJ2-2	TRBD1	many	CASSSQGGGTGELFF	TGCGCCAGCAGCTCACAGGGGGGAGGCACCGGGGAGCTGTTTTTT
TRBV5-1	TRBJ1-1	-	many	CASSLGSVKTEAFF	TGCGCCAGCAGCTTGGGGTCGGTGAAGACTGAAGCTTTCTTT
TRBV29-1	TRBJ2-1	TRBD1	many	CSVDRVWEQFF	TGCAGCGTGGACAGGGTTTGGGAGCAGTTCTTC
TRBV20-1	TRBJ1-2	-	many	CSAANRDDYGYTF	TGCAGTGCTGCCAACAGGGATGACTATGGCTACACCTTC
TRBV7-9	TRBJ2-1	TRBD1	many	CASSAVPLQGAWVNEQFF	TGTGCCAGCAGCGCGGTGCCGTTACAGGGGGCGTGGGTCAATGAGCAGTTCTTC
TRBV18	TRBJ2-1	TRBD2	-	CASSNSGSYNEQFF	TGTGCCAGCTCAAATAGCGGGAGTTACAATGAGCAGTTCTTC
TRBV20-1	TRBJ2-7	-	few	CSASAGYEQYF	TGCAGTGCTAGCGCGGGATACGAGCAGTACTTC
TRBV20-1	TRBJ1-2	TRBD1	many	CSAEGQGRNYGYTF	TGCAGTGCAGAGGGACAGGGTCGGAACTATGGCTACACCTTC
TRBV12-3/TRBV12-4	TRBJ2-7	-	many	CASSSTSEQYF	TGTGCCAGCAGTTCGACCTCCGAGCAGTACTTC
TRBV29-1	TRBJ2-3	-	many	CSVDTTAADTQYF	TGCAGCGTCGACACGACAGCTGCAGATACGCAGTATTTT
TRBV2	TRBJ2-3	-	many	CASSLRASDSTDTQYF	TGTGCCAGCAGTTTAAGGGCTAGCGATAGCACAGATACGCAGTATTTT